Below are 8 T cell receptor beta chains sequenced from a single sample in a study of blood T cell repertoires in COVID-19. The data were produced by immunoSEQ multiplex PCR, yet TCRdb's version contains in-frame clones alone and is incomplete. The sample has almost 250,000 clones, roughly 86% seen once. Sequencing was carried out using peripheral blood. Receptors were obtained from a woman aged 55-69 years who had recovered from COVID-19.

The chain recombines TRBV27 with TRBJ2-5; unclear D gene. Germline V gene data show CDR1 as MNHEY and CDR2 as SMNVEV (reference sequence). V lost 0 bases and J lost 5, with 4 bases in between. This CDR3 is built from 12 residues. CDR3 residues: CASSLSGETQYF. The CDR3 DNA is TGTGCCAGCAGTTTATCCGGGGAGACCCAGTACTTC.

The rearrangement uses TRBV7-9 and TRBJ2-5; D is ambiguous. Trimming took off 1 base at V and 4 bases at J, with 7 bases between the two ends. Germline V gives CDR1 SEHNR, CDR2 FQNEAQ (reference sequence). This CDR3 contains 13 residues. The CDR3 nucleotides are TGTGCCAGCAGCTTAGGAGTTGGAGAGACCCAGTACTTC. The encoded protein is CASSLGVGETQYF.

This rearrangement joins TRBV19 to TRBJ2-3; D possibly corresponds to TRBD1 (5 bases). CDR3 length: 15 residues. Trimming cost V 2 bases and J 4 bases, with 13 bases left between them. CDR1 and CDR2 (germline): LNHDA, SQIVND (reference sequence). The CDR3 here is CASSIRGTRADTQYF. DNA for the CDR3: TGTGCCAGTAGTATAAGGGGTACTCGCGCAGATACGCAGTATTTT.

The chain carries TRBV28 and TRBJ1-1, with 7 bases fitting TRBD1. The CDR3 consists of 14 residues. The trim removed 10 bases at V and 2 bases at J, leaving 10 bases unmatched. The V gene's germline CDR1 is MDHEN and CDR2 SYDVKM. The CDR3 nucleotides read TGTGCCACCGGGACTCGGACAGGAAACACTGAAGCTTTCTTT. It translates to CATGTRTGNTEAFF.

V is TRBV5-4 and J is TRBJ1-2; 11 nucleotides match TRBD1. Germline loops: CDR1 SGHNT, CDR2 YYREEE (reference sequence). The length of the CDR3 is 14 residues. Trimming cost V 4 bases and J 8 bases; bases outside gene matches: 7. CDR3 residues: CASSPWTGGRGYTF. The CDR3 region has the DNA TGTGCCAGCAGCCCATGGACAGGGGGCAGGGGCTACACCTTC.

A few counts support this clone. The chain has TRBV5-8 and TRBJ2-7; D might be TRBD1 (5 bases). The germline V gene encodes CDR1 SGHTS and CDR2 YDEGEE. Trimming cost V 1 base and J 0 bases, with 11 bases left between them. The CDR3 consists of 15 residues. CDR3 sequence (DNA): TGTGCCAGCAGCTTGAGGCAGGGCAGCTCCTACGAGCAGTACTTC. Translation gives CASSLRQGSSYEQYF.

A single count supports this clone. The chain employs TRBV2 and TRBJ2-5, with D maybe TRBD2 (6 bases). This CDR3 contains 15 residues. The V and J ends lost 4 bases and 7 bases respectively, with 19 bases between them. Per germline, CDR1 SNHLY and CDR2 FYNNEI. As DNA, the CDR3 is TGTGCCAGCAGTGCGACTAGGAGGGGTGGGGGGACCCAGTACTTC. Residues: CASSATRRGGGTQYF.

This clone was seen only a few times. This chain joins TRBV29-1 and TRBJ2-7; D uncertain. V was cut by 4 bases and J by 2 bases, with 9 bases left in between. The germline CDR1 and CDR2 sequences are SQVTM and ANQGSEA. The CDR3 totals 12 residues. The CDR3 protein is CSVGELAYEQYF. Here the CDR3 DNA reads TGCAGCGTTGGTGAGCTGGCCTACGAGCAGTACTTC.